These T cell receptor beta chains were read from a single sample in a study of human T cells and chemical hapten exposure. Each CDR3 protein is one row after TCRdb ran MiXCR on the RACE reads. The sample consists of 140,000 or so distinct CDR3 sequences, 10% to 15% of them appearing once. The sequences come from whole blood, collected in connection with sensitization to the hapten diphenylcyclopropenone (DPC). The receptors were gathered from a woman aged 45-60 years with alopecia areata. Some clones in this sample may be carry-over from other donors' samples. The CDR3 runs from the conserved cysteine through the conserved F or W. A D gene is named only where the DNA matches it firmly. Rows give clone size only sometimes, using once, few, many, or a class for an expanded clone.

V	size	D	J	DNA	CDR3
TRBV7-8	.	.	TRBJ2-3	TGTGCCAGCAGCACCCAATTAAGGACAGATACGCAGTATTTT	CASSTQLRTDTQYF
TRBV5-1	few	.	TRBJ2-5	TGCGCCAGCAGCTTGGGGATGGGGACGACCCAGTACTTC	CASSLGMGTTQYF
TRBV20-1	many	.	TRBJ2-2	TGCAGTGCTAGCGACACTACCGGGGAGCTGTTTTTT	CSASDTTGELFF
TRBV11-3	.	.	TRBJ2-1	TGTGCCAGCAGCCCCCATGGGGGGAGAGGGGCTGAGCAGTTCTTC	CASSPHGGRGAEQFF
TRBV4-1	few	.	TRBJ2-7	TGCGCCAGCAGCTCAGAGGGGACCTCCTACGAGCAGTACTTC	CASSSEGTSYEQYF
TRBV6-5	few	TRBD1	TRBJ2-7	TGTGCCAGCAGTTACTCGGGACAGGGTGGATCCTACGAGCAGTACTTC	CASSYSGQGGSYEQYF
TRBV12-3/TRBV12-4	.	.	TRBJ1-2	TGTGCCAGCAGTTTAGCCCTTTTTGGCTACACCTTC	CASSLALFGYTF
TRBV29-1	many	TRBD1	TRBJ1-4	TGCAGCTCTTGGACAGGGGGCTCTGAAAAACTGTTTTTT	CSSWTGGSEKLFF
TRBV29-1	few	TRBD1	TRBJ1-2	TGCAGCGTCGGACAGGGAGACTACTATGGCTACACCTTC	CSVGQGDYYGYTF
TRBV6-2/TRBV6-3	.	.	TRBJ1-5	TGTGCCAGCGGCAGGGATGGCAATCAGCCCCAGCATTTT	CASGRDGNQPQHF
TRBV28	few	.	TRBJ1-2	TGTGCCAGCAGTTTGGCCGGGCGGGATAGAGACTATGGCTACACCTTC	CASSLAGRDRDYGYTF
TRBV18	many	.	TRBJ2-6	TGTGCCAGCTCACCAGAAAGGGCAGCAGGGGCCAACGTCCTGACTTTC	CASSPERAAGANVLTF
TRBV2	few	TRBD2	TRBJ2-1	TGTGCCAGCAGTGATAGGTCGGGATACGGGAGGGGTTACAATGAGCAGTTCTTC	CASSDRSGYGRGYNEQFF
TRBV7-2	many	TRBD1	TRBJ1-2	TGTGCCAGCAGCCCTAACAGGGGAGGTAACTATGGCTACACCTTC	CASSPNRGGNYGYTF
TRBV20-1	.	TRBD1	TRBJ2-7	TGCAGTCTCCTTATTGGGGGACAGGGAGGCGAGCAGTACTTC	CSLLIGGQGGEQYF
TRBV6-5	few	.	TRBJ1-5	TGTGCCAGCAGGAGGGCCTATAGCAATCAGCCCCAGCATTTT	CASRRAYSNQPQHF
TRBV27	many	TRBD2	TRBJ2-3	TGTGCCAGCAGTGGGGGACTAGCGGGAGCAGATACGCAGTATTTT	CASSGGLAGADTQYF
TRBV21-1	.	.	TRBJ2-3	TGTGCCAGCAGTCGACAGGGGGGCAGCCCCACAGATACGCAGTATTTT	CASSRQGGSPTDTQYF
TRBV29-1	few	TRBD1	TRBJ2-1	TGCAGCGTTGCCGGGACAGGGGGTGTCAATGAGCAGTTCTTC	CSVAGTGGVNEQFF
TRBV25-1	many	TRBD2	TRBJ2-5	TGTGCCAGCAGTGCTCCCGGGACTAGCGGGACGGTAACCCAGTACTTC	CASSAPGTSGTVTQYF
TRBV19	few	.	TRBJ2-7	TGTGCCAGCCGGGACACCAGTTTCTACGAGCAGTACTTC	CASRDTSFYEQYF
TRBV19	.	.	TRBJ2-2	TGTGCCAGTACCTCGACGGGTGGGGAGCTGTTTTTT	CASTSTGGELFF
TRBV5-5	.	TRBD1	TRBJ2-7	TGTGCCAGCAGCTTGGAAGGGTCGGGACAGTTCTACGAGCAGTACTTC	CASSLEGSGQFYEQYF
TRBV11-2	many	.	TRBJ1-1	TGTGCCAGCAGCTTATCCCTCGGAGCAACAAACACTGAAGCTTTCTTT	CASSLSLGATNTEAFF
TRBV11-3	many	TRBD1	TRBJ2-6	TGTGCCAGCAGCTTACCGGGGACAGGGTACTCTGGGGCCAACGTCCTGACTTTC	CASSLPGTGYSGANVLTF
TRBV28	few	.	TRBJ2-3	TGTGCCAGCAGGCCCCTTCTCGGCAGAGGCACAGATACGCAGTATTTT	CASRPLLGRGTDTQYF
TRBV28	.	TRBD2	TRBJ2-5	TGTGCCAGCACGCGACGGATGCCTGGACTAGCGGGTCAAGAGACCCAGTACTTC	CASTRRMPGLAGQETQYF
TRBV9	many	.	TRBJ2-5	TGTGCCAGCAACTCGAACGGGATTCAAGAGACCCAGTACTTC	CASNSNGIQETQYF
TRBV27	.	TRBD2	TRBJ2-7	TGTGCCAGCAGTTTATCTCTAGCGGTTTCCTACGAGCAGTACTTC	CASSLSLAVSYEQYF
TRBV5-1	many	TRBD2	TRBJ2-3	TGCGCCAGCAGCTTGGGATCTAGCGGGAGCCGCACAGATACGCAGTATTTT	CASSLGSSGSRTDTQYF
TRBV12-3/TRBV12-4	.	.	TRBJ2-7	TGTGCCAGCAGTTTCCAAGCGGGCCCGTTCTACGAGCAGTACTTC	CASSFQAGPFYEQYF
TRBV28	many	.	TRBJ2-7	TGTGCCAGCAGTCCGGGCATTCCCTACGAGCAGTACTTC	CASSPGIPYEQYF
TRBV12-5	.	.	TRBJ1-1	TGTGCTAGTGGGGGAAACACTGAAGCTTTCTTT	CASGGNTEAFF
TRBV12-5	.	.	TRBJ2-1	TGTGCTAGTGGTTCCGGGAGTGCTGAGCAGTTCTTC	CASGSGSAEQFF
TRBV28	.	.	TRBJ2-7	TGTGCCAGCAGTTTGACACAGTACGAGCAGTACTTC	CASSLTQYEQYF
TRBV5-4	.	.	TRBJ2-5	TGTGCCAGCACCGCCCCAGGACGTGGGACCCAGTACTTC	CASTAPGRGTQYF
TRBV7-3	few	.	TRBJ2-5	TGTGCCAGCAGCGAGACGGGGGGCACCCAGTACTTC	CASSETGGTQYF
TRBV5-1	.	.	TRBJ2-1	TGCGCCAGCGGCCGGAAGGGGGAGCGGGGAGGGGAGCAGTTCTTC	CASGRKGERGGEQFF
TRBV28	.	TRBD1	TRBJ2-7	TGTGCCAGCAGTTTGGGGACAGGGTACTACGAGCAGTACTTC	CASSLGTGYYEQYF
TRBV12-3/TRBV12-4	few	.	TRBJ2-7	TGTGCCAGCAGTTTAGGGGACTTGCGGGACTACGAGCAGTACTTC	CASSLGDLRDYEQYF
TRBV7-3	few	TRBD1	TRBJ1-2	TGTGCCAGCAGTCTAAAACCAGGGGGTGCTAACTATGGCTACACCTTC	CASSLKPGGANYGYTF
TRBV5-1	.	TRBD1	TRBJ1-4	TGCGCCAGCAGCCCGCGAGAGACAGGGACAGGGGAAAAACTGTTTTTT	CASSPRETGTGEKLFF
TRBV28	.	TRBD1	TRBJ2-7	TGTGCCACAGACCGGACAGGGGGCGTAGGCTACGAGCAGTACTTC	CATDRTGGVGYEQYF
TRBV29-1	few	.	TRBJ2-7	TGCAGCGCGGGGGATACCGGGACACCCTCCTACGAGCAGTACTTC	CSAGDTGTPSYEQYF
TRBV7-2	few	.	TRBJ2-1	TGTGCCAGCAGCTCCCGCGGTGGGGGCGGGCATTTATTCTTC	CASSSRGGGGHLFF
TRBV3-1	many	.	TRBJ1-1	TGTGCCAGCAGCCAAGATCTAGGCAGAGTAGCTTTCTTT	CASSQDLGRVAFF
TRBV19	.	TRBD2	TRBJ2-1	TGTGCCAGTAGTATCGGGGAGGGCCCTAGGTATGAGCAGTTCTTC	CASSIGEGPRYEQFF
TRBV5-1	many	TRBD1	TRBJ2-7	TGCGCCAGCAGCTTGGCCGGGACAGACTACGAGCAGTACTTC	CASSLAGTDYEQYF
TRBV29-1	few	.	TRBJ2-7	TGCAGCGTTGTGGGAGCGGAGAACTACGAGCAGTACTTC	CSVVGAENYEQYF
TRBV3-1	many	.	TRBJ2-7	TGTGCCAGCAGCCCCCGGGGCTTATTCTCCTACGAGCAGTACTTC	CASSPRGLFSYEQYF
TRBV29-1	many	.	TRBJ2-7	TGCAGCGTTGTCTCTTCCAGGGGCCACGAGCAGTACTTC	CSVVSSRGHEQYF
TRBV5-5	few	TRBD1	TRBJ2-5	TGTGCCAGCAGCTTAGGGACAGACCTACAACAGACCCAGTACTTC	CASSLGTDLQQTQYF
TRBV6-5	many	.	TRBJ1-1	TGTGCCAGCAGTTACGGAGGGAACACTGAAGCTTTCTTT	CASSYGGNTEAFF
TRBV24-1	many	.	TRBJ1-2	TGTGCCACCAGTGATTCGGGGGACGGCTATGGCTACACCTTC	CATSDSGDGYGYTF
TRBV4-3	many	.	TRBJ1-1	TGCGCCAGCAGCTTCGAAGTGAACACTGAAGCTTTCTTT	CASSFEVNTEAFF
TRBV29-1	few	TRBD1	TRBJ1-1	TGCAGCGTCCGGACAGGGACGAACACTGAAGCTTTCTTT	CSVRTGTNTEAFF
TRBV20-1	few	.	TRBJ1-4	TGCAGTGCTTTAACAGGATTTCAAGCGTCATCTAATGAAAAACTGTTTTTT	CSALTGFQASSNEKLFF
TRBV3-1	.	TRBD2	TRBJ2-5	TGTGCCAGCAGCCTACGACTAGCGGGCCCTCAAGAGACCCAGTACTTC	CASSLRLAGPQETQYF
TRBV15	few	.	TRBJ2-1	TGTGCCACCAGCATCAGGGCGCAGCGTGGTGAGCAGTTCTTC	CATSIRAQRGEQFF
TRBV6-1	.	.	TRBJ2-7	TGTACCAGCAGTGAAGCGATCAACCGGTTCTCCTACGAGCAGTACTTC	CTSSEAINRFSYEQYF